The next 30 T cell receptor beta chains were all read from a single sample in a study of Graves' ophthalmopathy and Graves' hyperthyroidism. The study amplified TCR beta CDR3 regions using RNA transcripts. Amplification began with first-round RT-PCR using HTBI primers, then second-round multiplex PCR was performed. TCRdb recomputed calls from the multiplex PCR reads with MiXCR, one row per CDR3 protein. The sample lists 450,000 or so distinct CDR3 sequences; 13% to 15% were seen once. The sequenced material came from blood. Receptors originate from a woman in her 30s with Graves' ophthalmopathy.

Worth noting for this clonotype: Mismatch with germline at one junction end may stem from a read error. The chain has TRBV27 and TRBJ1-2; 8 bases are shared with TRBD1. The CDR3 runs to 14 residues. Per the germline V gene, CDR1 is MNHEY and CDR2 is SMNVEV (reference sequence). In DNA, the CDR3 is TGTGCCAGCACCCCCCAGGGGGCCAGCTATGGCTTCACCTTC. Translation gives CASTPQGASYGFTF.

This clonotype showed up many times. This sequence joins TRBV11-2 and TRBJ2-7; 7 bases match TRBD1. After removal of 5 bases from V and 3 bases from J, the junction contained 10 bases not matched to a gene. The germline V gene has CDR1 SGHAT and CDR2 FQNNGV. The CDR3 runs to 15 residues. CDR3 DNA sequence: TGTGCCAGCAGCCCTCTCGGACAGGACCTCTACGAGCAGTACTTC. Protein product: CASSPLGQDLYEQYF.

In its sample, this clonotype was seen many times. The CDR3, as DNA: TGTGCCAGCAGTTTTATCCCATTCTATAGCAATCAGCCCCAGCATTTT. Encoded protein: CASSFIPFYSNQPQHF. The chain uses TRBV27 and TRBJ1-5; D remains unclear. Germline CDR1 and CDR2: MNHEY and SMNVEV (reference sequence). The CDR3 has 16 amino acids. The V end lost 3 bases, the J end lost 0 bases, and 12 bases lay between the germline ends.

This clonotype appeared many times. The CDR3 sequence is CASSGFRAPFTEAFF. The CDR3 nucleotides are TGTGCCAGCAGCGGTTTTAGGGCGCCTTTCACTGAAGCTTTCTTT. The V call is TRBV11-3, the J call TRBJ1-1; D remains unclear. This CDR3 has 15 residues. The V and J ends lost 5 bases and 4 bases respectively, with 17 bases between them. Germline V gene data show CDR1 as SGHNT and CDR2 as YENEEA.

This clonotype was seen many times. The CDR3 reads CATSKEGGGGADTQYF. In nucleotides, the CDR3 is TGTGCCACCAGCAAAGAGGGCGGGGGGGGTGCAGATACGCAGTATTTT. The genes are TRBV15 and TRBJ2-3; 9 bases align to TRBD2. The germline V gene encodes CDR1 LNHNV and CDR2 YYDKDF (reference sequence). V shed 4 bases and J 4 bases; nucleotides not matched to a gene: 9. This CDR3 spans 16 amino acids.

This clonotype occurred many times. The chain joins TRBV2 to TRBJ2-7; 9 bases are shared with TRBD1. The CDR3 runs 15 residues. Per the germline V gene, CDR1 is SNHLY and CDR2 is FYNNEI. V lost 8 bases to trimming and J lost 7 bases; unmatched junction nucleotides: 15. The CDR3 is CASAPRQGVKGEQYF. The CDR3 DNA reads as TGTGCCAGCGCCCCCCGACAGGGGGTAAAGGGGGAGCAGTACTTC.

In its sample, this clonotype was seen many times. The chain combines TRBV27 with TRBJ2-2, with 7 bases lining up with TRBD2. After removal of 0 bases from V and 8 bases from J, the junction contained 0 bases not matched to a gene. The CDR3 runs 13 residues. Germline V gene sequence: CDR1 MNHEY, CDR2 SMNVEV (reference sequence). The CDR3 sequence is CASSLSRGGELFF. The CDR3 nucleotides are TGTGCCAGCAGTTTATCGCGGGGGGGGGAGCTGTTTTTT.

The table lists this clonotype with many counts. This sequence joins TRBV20-1 and TRBJ2-5, with D possibly matching TRBD2 (6 bases). The germline gives CDR1 DFQATT, CDR2 SNEGSKA (reference sequence). Trimming took off 5 bases at V and 4 bases at J, with 17 bases between the two ends. The CDR3 loop spans 14 amino acids. The CDR3 nucleotides read TGCAGTGCTGTCGCCGGAGGGCCCACAGAGACCCAGTACTTC. Its translation is CSAVAGGPTETQYF.

This clonotype was seen ten or more times. V is TRBV20-1 and J is TRBJ2-7; 8 bases fit TRBD2. CDR1 is DFQATT and CDR2 is SNEGSKA in the germline V gene (reference sequence). This CDR3 contains 14 residues. V shed 0 bases and J 5 bases; nucleotides not matched to a gene: 6. DNA of the CDR3: TGCAGTGCTAGAGACCAGCGGGAGATCAACGAGCAGTACTTC. Residues: CSARDQREINEQYF.

At least ten counts were recorded for this clonotype. The rearrangement joins TRBV6-2 or TRBV6-3 to TRBJ2-3; D not certain. V was cut by 2 bases and J by 4 bases, with 4 bases left in between. Germline V gives CDR1 MNHEY, CDR2 SVGEGT. The CDR3 spans 12 residues. CDR3 DNA sequence: TGTGCCAGCAGTTACCGGGCAGATACGCAGTATTTT. It codes for CASSYRADTQYF.

This clonotype has ten or more counts. A junction end diverges from the germline sequence, so it may reflect a read error. The V call is TRBV7-6, the J call TRBJ1-1, with TRBD1 matching over 11 bases. The germline CDR1 and CDR2 sequences are SGHVS and FNYEAQ. The CDR3 loop spans 14 amino acids. CDR3 DNA: TGTGCCGGCAGCGGACAGGGGGCGAACACTGAAGCTTTCTTT. Translating it yields CAGSGQGANTEAFF.

This clonotype has a handful of counts. One base away lies a much larger clone, so this may be a sequencing read error. The CDR3 reads CGPGQGDGETQYF. CDR3 in DNA: TGCGGCCCTGGGCAGGGGGACGGAGAGACCCAGTACTTC. V and J are TRBV20-1 and TRBJ2-5; 7 bases are shared with TRBD1. The CDR3 contains 13 residues. The V gene's germline CDR1 is DFQATT and CDR2 SNEGSKA (reference sequence).

This clonotype has ten or more counts. The chain recombines TRBV9 with TRBJ1-6, with no clear D. CDR1 is SGDLS and CDR2 is YYNGEE in the germline V gene. CDR3 length: 15 residues. Trimming removed 2 bases at V and 9 bases at J, with 15 bases between. The CDR3 DNA reads TGTGCCAGCAGCGTTGGATCGGAGGGAAGTTCACCCCTCCACTTT. Translating it yields CASSVGSEGSSPLHF.

This clonotype was picked up many times. This rearrangement joins TRBV5-1 to TRBJ1-6; D uncertain. CDR1 is SGHRS, CDR2 YFSETQ, per germline. V lost 1 base and J lost 8, with 10 bases in between. This CDR3 is 14 amino acids long. The CDR3 region has the DNA TGCGCCAGCAGCTTGCGGGCAGCTGATTCACCCCTCCACTTT. Protein product: CASSLRAADSPLHF.

This clonotype was counted ten times or more. The chain joins TRBV6-1 to TRBJ1-5; 11 nucleotides agree with TRBD1. Germline V gene sequence: CDR1 MNHNS, CDR2 SASEGT. Trimming took 4 bases from V and 5 from J; bases not matched to a gene: 4. The CDR3 is made up of 15 amino acids. The CDR3 spells CASSGGQGAYQPQHF. For the CDR3, the DNA is TGTGCCAGCAGTGGAGGACAGGGGGCATATCAGCCCCAGCATTTT.

In its sample, this clonotype was seen many times. This chain links TRBV20-1 with TRBJ2-7; D ambiguous. In germline, CDR1 is DFQATT, CDR2 SNEGSKA (reference sequence). The V and J ends lost 1 base and 2 bases respectively, with 6 bases between them. This CDR3 spans 12 amino acids. CDR3 amino acids: CSARASAYEQYF. The CDR3 bases are TGCAGTGCTAGAGCGTCGGCCTACGAGCAGTACTTC.

This clonotype was picked up many times. The chain couples TRBV30 to TRBJ1-5, with 7 bases that match TRBD1. Losses at the gene ends were 2 bases for V and 4 bases for J; bases not matched to a gene: 8. CDR1 and CDR2 (germline): GTSNPN, SVGIG (reference sequence). The CDR3 covers 15 residues. CDR3: CAWSPTGTVNQPQHF. DNA for the CDR3: TGTGCCTGGAGTCCGACCGGGACAGTTAATCAGCCCCAGCATTTT.

This clonotype was seen many times. The chain has TRBV5-1 and TRBJ1-2; 8 positions match TRBD1. Germline CDR1 and CDR2: SGHRS and YFSETQ. CDR3 length: 17 residues. The ends lost 7 bases at V and 2 bases at J; junction bases unmatched: 16. As DNA, the CDR3 is TGCGCCAGCTCCGCCCGGGACAGGCGAACTGGGAACTATGGCTACACCTTC. Protein product: CASSARDRRTGNYGYTF.

This clonotype occurred many times. The chain uses TRBV6-1 and TRBJ2-7, with 10 bases lining up with TRBD2. The CDR3 runs to 15 residues. Trimming took 6 bases from V and 3 from J; bases not matched to a gene: 8. Germline V gene data show CDR1 as MNHNS and CDR2 as SASEGT. CDR3 region: CASRLGLAGVYEQYF. The CDR3 DNA follows: TGTGCCAGCAGACTAGGGCTAGCGGGGGTCTACGAGCAGTACTTC.

The chain uses TRBV24-1 and TRBJ1-6; 7 positions agree with TRBD1. Trimming removed 11 bases from V and 11 bases from J; junction bases left unmatched: 14. The CDR3 has 14 residues. CDR1 KGHDR and CDR2 SFDVKD come from the germline V gene. CDR3 amino acids: CANESGQKNPPLHF. CDR3 sequence (DNA): TGTGCCAACGAATCGGGACAGAAAAATCCACCCCTCCACTTT.

The genes are TRBV20-1 and TRBJ1-4; 9 bases align to TRBD1. V dropped 6 bases and J dropped 7; count of bases not matched to a gene: 9. The CDR3 totals 14 residues. From germline, CDR1 is DFQATT and CDR2 SNEGSKA (reference sequence). This chain's CDR3 is CSAKNRGLGEKLFF. The CDR3 nucleotides read TGCAGTGCGAAAAACAGGGGGCTGGGTGAAAAACTGTTTTTT.

Note on this clonotype: A much larger clone is a single base away; this may be a read error. This sequence joins TRBV5-1 and TRBJ1-5; TRBD1 might be the D (6 bases). This CDR3 has 15 amino acids. CDR1 is SGHRS, CDR2 YFSETQ, per germline. The CDR3 loop is CASSLDGQPNQPPHF. CDR3 in DNA: TGCGCCAGCAGCTTGGACGGACAGCCCAATCAGCCCCCGCATTTT.

This clonotype was observed a handful of times. V usage is TRBV5-1 and J usage is TRBJ2-5; D is possibly TRBD1 (5 bases). The CDR3 extends over 17 amino acids. CDR1 SGHRS and CDR2 YFSETQ come from the germline V gene. V was shortened by 0 bases and J by 0 bases, with 15 bases between the two germline ends. This CDR3 reads CASSLGAPRQYQETQYF. The CDR3 region has the DNA TGCGCCAGCAGCTTGGGTGCCCCTCGACAGTACCAAGAGACCCAGTACTTC.

This clonotype came up many times. V usage is TRBV7-9 and J usage is TRBJ2-5; D remains ambiguous. The CDR3 totals 14 residues. Trimming took 2 bases from V and 3 from J, leaving 10 bases between them. Germline V gene sequence: CDR1 SEHNR, CDR2 FQNEAQ (reference sequence). CDR3 in amino acids: CASSLTNSEETQYF. DNA of the CDR3: TGTGCCAGCAGCTTAACCAACAGCGAAGAGACCCAGTACTTC.

In this sample, this clonotype turned up once. One base away lies a much larger clone, so this may be a sequencing read error. The J gene is TRBJ2-2, the V gene TRBV30; a possible D gene is TRBD2 (6 bases). The CDR3 is 12 residues long. Germline CDR1 reads GTSNPN; CDR2 reads SVGIG (reference sequence). The CDR3 region has the DNA TGTGCCTGGAGTGGGCGGGGCGGGGAGCTGTGTTTT. This codes for CAWSGRGGELCF.

This clonotype was recorded at least ten times. V usage is TRBV30 and J usage is TRBJ2-7; 7 positions agree with TRBD2. The trim removed 8 bases at V and 2 bases at J, leaving 6 bases unmatched. Per the germline V gene, CDR1 is GTSNPN and CDR2 is SVGIG (reference sequence). The CDR3 loop spans 12 amino acids. CDR3 in DNA: TGTGCCCACGGGAGCGGGGCCTACGAGCAGTACTTC. Amino acids: CAHGSGAYEQYF.

The J gene is TRBJ2-7, the V gene TRBV10-3; TRBD2 matches at 11 bases. The V segment lost 10 bases and the J segment 4 bases; nucleotides outside the gene matches: 12. The V gene's germline CDR1 is ENHRY and CDR2 SYGVKD. CDR3 length: 15 amino acids. The CDR3 region has the DNA TGTGCCAGCAGGGAGTCACTAGCGGGAGTTTACGAGCAGTACTTC. Protein sequence: CASRESLAGVYEQYF.

This clonotype was picked up a small number of times. The CDR3 loop is CASSQDVDQSSGNTIYF. The CDR3 DNA reads TGCGCCAGCAGCCAAGACGTAGACCAGAGCTCTGGAAACACCATATATTTT. This chain uses TRBV4-1 with TRBJ1-3; D is unclear. The CDR3 covers 17 residues. Trimming pared 0 bases from V and 0 bases from J, leaving 12 bases between. Germline V CDR1 and CDR2: MGHRA, YSYEKL.

The CDR3 DNA sequence: TGTGCCAGCAGTTTAATTTCATACGGGATCAAACTCGATCGATATAATTCACCCCTCCACTTT. It yields the protein CASSLISYGIKLDRYNSPLHF. The genes are TRBV12-3 or TRBV12-4 and TRBJ1-6; D is unclear. Trimming stripped 2 bases from V and 4 bases from J, with 27 bases between. The CDR3 length is 21 residues.

The chain is built from TRBV28 and TRBJ1-5; D gene unclear. This CDR3 is built from 14 residues. CDR1 and CDR2 (germline): MDHEN, SYDVKM. The V end was cut by 4 bases, the J end by 1 base, with 8 bases between. The CDR3 spells CASSSWTSNQPQHF. CDR3 DNA sequence: TGTGCCAGCAGTTCGTGGACGAGCAATCAGCCCCAGCATTTT.